One and the same sample provided the 3 T cell receptor beta chains below, sequenced in a study of T cell responses to AZD1222 COVID-19 vaccine. Some clones are missing from TCRdb's copy, which holds only in-frame ones; the method was immunoSEQ multiplex PCR. The repertoire consists of about 140,000 clones, with around 90% occurring once and the leading ten covering 2.5% to 3.5%. The source material was peripheral blood, sampled 28 days after the second AZD1222 dose. These receptors all stem from an adult who received the AZD1222 COVID-19 vaccine.

The chain has TRBV28 and TRBJ2-7; D is possibly TRBD1 (6 bases). The CDR3 extends over 15 amino acids. Looked up from germline, CDR1 is MDHEN and CDR2 is SYDVKM. V dropped 2 bases and J dropped 2 bases, with 13 bases sitting between them. The CDR3 spells CASSLAHRDTYEQYF. The CDR3 region has the DNA TGTGCCAGCAGTTTAGCCCACAGGGACACCTACGAGCAGTACTTC.

This sequence joins TRBV19 and TRBJ1-5; D is unresolved. This CDR3 is 15 amino acids long. Trimming took off 5 bases at V and 0 bases at J, with 11 bases between the two ends. The germline gives CDR1 LNHDA, CDR2 SQIVND (reference sequence). CDR3 in amino acids: CASSFGSDSNQPQHF. The DNA of the CDR3 is TGTGCCAGTAGTTTTGGGTCGGATAGCAATCAGCCCCAGCATTTT.

This clone was observed a few times. The chain couples TRBV7-6 to TRBJ2-1; 7 bases agree with TRBD1. The V and J ends lost 2 bases and 14 bases, in that order; junction bases with no gene match: 9. The CDR3 length is 13 residues. Germline V lookup: CDR1 SGHVS, CDR2 FNYEAQ. The CDR3 DNA sequence: TGTGCCAGCAGCTTATCACCGGGACAGTCAAAGTTCTTC. Its protein is CASSLSPGQSKFF.